This TCR beta chain was identified in a study of blood T cell repertoires in COVID-19. Germline V gives CDR1 LGHNT, CDR2 FRNRAP. The V and J ends lost 1 base and 6 bases, in that order; junction bases with no gene match: 3. The CDR3 extends over 15 amino acids. TCRdb's table, derived via immunoSEQ multiplex PCR, lists solely in-frame clones and lacks some. The data show 350,000 or so clones, 90% seen once. The chain has TRBV12-5 and TRBJ2-1; 10 bases match TRBD2. What was sequenced was peripheral blood. The sequence was collected from a man aged 18 to 29 with active or convalescent COVID-19. The CDR3 DNA follows: TGTGCTAGTGGTTTGGGCAGCGGGAGGGTCAATGAGCAGTTCTTC. Protein sequence: CASGLGSGRVNEQFF.